This TCR beta chain was sequenced during a study of molecular identifiers for immune sequencing clone quantification. For bulk TCR libraries, previously described methods and listed TCR primers were used. TCRdb processed the PCR reads anew with MiXCR; each CDR3 protein has one entry. The data hold over 550,000 distinct CDR3 sequences, with about 25% observed a single time. Sorted naive CD8 T cells, roughly 20,000 to 1,100,000, were sequenced from 10%, 30% or 50% RNA. Sorting recovered naive CD8 T cells on a CD8+CD4-CCR7+CD45RA+ profile. V lost 1 base and J 6 bases, leaving 9 bases between the germline ends. The germline V gene has CDR1 SGHNT and CDR2 YYREEE (reference sequence). The CDR3 spans 13 residues. This clonotype has at least ten counts. Its target is unknown. Regarding the study as a whole: Same-barcode identical TCR molecules could make highly expanded clones look smaller than they are.

The rearrangement links TRBV5-4 to TRBJ2-3; the D is unclear. This TCR was sampled from a human donor in good health. Some libraries in this study had Jurkat cell RNA spiked in. Input material: naive CD8+ T cells from blood, with Jurkat cell RNA spiked in. Described subset: FACS-sorted CD8+CD4-CCR7+CD45RA+ naive T cells. CDR3 sequence: CASSLSADDTQYF. As DNA, the CDR3 is TGTGCCAGCAGCTTGTCGGCCGATGATACGCAGTATTTT.